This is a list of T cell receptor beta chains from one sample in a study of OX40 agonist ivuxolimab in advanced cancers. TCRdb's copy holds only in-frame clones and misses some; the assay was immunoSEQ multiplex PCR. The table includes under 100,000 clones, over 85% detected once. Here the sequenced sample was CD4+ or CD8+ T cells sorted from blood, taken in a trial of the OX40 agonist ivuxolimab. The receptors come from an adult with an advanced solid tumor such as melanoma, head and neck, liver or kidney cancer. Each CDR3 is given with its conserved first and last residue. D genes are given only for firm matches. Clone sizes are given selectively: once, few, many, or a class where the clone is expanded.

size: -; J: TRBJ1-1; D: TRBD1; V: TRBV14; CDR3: CASSQGQGAEAFF; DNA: TGTGCCAGCAGCCAAGGACAGGGGGCTGAAGCTTTCTTT
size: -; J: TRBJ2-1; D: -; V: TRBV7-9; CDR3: CASSLIPSTFYNEQFF; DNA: TGTGCCAGCAGCTTAATACCGAGTACCTTCTACAATGAGCAGTTCTTC
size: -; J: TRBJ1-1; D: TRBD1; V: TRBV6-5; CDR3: CASSRQGGDTEAFF; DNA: TGTGCCAGCAGTCGACAGGGAGGGGACACTGAAGCTTTCTTT
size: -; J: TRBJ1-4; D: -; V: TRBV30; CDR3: CAWSLAEKLFF; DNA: TGTGCCTGGAGTTTGGCCGAAAAACTGTTTTTT
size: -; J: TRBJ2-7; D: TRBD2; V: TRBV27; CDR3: CASSKRVTGGGWGTSEPYEQYF; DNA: TGTGCCAGCAGCAAAAGGGTCACAGGGGGAGGGTGGGGGACTAGCGAACCCTACGAGCAGTACTTC
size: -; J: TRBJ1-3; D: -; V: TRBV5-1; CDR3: CASSLDGSSGNTIYF; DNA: TGCGCCAGCAGCTTGGACGGTAGCTCTGGAAACACCATATATTTT
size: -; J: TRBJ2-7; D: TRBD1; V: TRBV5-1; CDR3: CASRDREINSYEQYF; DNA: TGCGCCAGCAGGGACAGGGAAATCAATTCCTACGAGCAGTACTTC
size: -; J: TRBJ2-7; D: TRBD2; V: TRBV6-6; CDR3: CASRRGVSSYEQYF; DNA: TGTGCCAGCAGGCGGGGGGTAAGCTCCTACGAGCAGTACTTC
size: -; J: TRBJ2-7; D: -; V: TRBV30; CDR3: CAWSVLAGYEQYF; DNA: TGTGCCTGGAGTGTACTGGCAGGATACGAGCAGTACTTC
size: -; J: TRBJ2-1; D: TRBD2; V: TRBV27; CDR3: CASRAGLGSHNEQFF; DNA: TGTGCCAGCAGGGCGGGACTAGGTTCCCACAATGAGCAGTTCTTC
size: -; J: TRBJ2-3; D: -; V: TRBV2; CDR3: CASRFGLTDTQYF; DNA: TGTGCCAGCAGATTTGGACTCACAGATACGCAGTATTTT
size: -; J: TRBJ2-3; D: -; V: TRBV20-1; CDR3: CSSYITDTQYF; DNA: TGCAGTTCCTATATAACAGATACGCAGTATTTT
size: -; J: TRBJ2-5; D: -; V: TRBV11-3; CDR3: CASSSGSGETQYF; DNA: TGTGCCAGCAGCTCGGGGAGCGGAGAGACCCAGTACTTC
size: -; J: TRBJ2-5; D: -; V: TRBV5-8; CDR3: CASSPRLGTQYF; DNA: TGTGCCAGCAGCCCACGGCTGGGGACCCAGTACTTC
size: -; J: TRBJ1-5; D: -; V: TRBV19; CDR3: CASGGFRGNQPQHF; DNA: TGTGCCAGCGGGGGATTCAGGGGCAATCAGCCCCAGCATTTT
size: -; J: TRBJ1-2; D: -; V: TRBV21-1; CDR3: CASSIARTGRPYGYTF; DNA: TGTGCCAGCAGTATCGCCCGGACAGGGAGACCTTATGGCTACACCTTC
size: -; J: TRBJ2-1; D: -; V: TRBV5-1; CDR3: CASSLVAGTNEQFF; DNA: TGCGCCAGCAGCTTGGTGGCGGGGACGAATGAGCAGTTCTTC
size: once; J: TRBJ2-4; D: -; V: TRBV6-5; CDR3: CASSGRLGLIQYF; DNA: TGTGCCAGCAGTGGACGACTAGGACTCATTCAGTACTTC
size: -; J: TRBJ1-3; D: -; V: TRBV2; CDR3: CASSGVKRGPGNTIYF; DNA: TGTGCCAGCAGTGGGGTTAAGCGGGGGCCTGGAAACACCATATATTTT
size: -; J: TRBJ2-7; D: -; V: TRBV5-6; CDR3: CASSETGTSYEQYF; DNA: TGTGCCAGCAGCGAGACAGGTACCTCCTACGAGCAGTACTTC
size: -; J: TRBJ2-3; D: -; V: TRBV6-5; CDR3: CASSRTASTDTQYF; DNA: TGTGCCAGCAGTCGGACAGCTAGCACAGATACGCAGTATTTT
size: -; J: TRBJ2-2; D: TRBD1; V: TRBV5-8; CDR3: CASSPPSRGPTGELFF; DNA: TGTGCCAGCAGCCCTCCAAGTAGGGGGCCCACCGGGGAGCTGTTTTTT
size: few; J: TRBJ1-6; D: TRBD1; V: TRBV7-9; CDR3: CASSLSGTGISPLHF; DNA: TGTGCCAGCAGCTTAAGTGGGACAGGGATATCACCCCTCCACTTT
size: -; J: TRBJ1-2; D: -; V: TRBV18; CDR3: CASSQTEDRNYGYTF; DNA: TGTGCCAGCTCACAAACAGAGGACCGTAACTATGGCTACACCTTC
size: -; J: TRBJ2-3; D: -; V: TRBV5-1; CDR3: CASSIGRSTDTQYF; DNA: TGCGCCAGCAGTATCGGGCGGAGCACAGATACGCAGTATTTT
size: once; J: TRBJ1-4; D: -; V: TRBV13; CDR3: CASSFRVTNEKLFF; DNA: TGTGCCAGCAGCTTCAGGGTAACTAATGAAAAACTGTTTTTT
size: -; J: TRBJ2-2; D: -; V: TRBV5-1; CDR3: CASQPAGNTGELFF; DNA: TGCGCTAGTCAGCCAGCGGGGAACACCGGGGAGCTGTTTTTT
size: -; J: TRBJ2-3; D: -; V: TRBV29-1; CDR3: CSVAGRPTTSTDTQYF; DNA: TGCAGCGTTGCGGGACGACCTACGACTAGCACAGATACGCAGTATTTT
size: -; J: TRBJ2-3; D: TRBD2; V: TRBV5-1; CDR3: CASSFGTGGAQYF; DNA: TGCGCCAGCAGCTTCGGAACGGGAGGGGCGCAGTATTTT
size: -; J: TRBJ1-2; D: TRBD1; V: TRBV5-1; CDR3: CASSLEGTGGTYGYTF; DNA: TGCGCCAGCAGCTTGGAGGGGACAGGAGGAACCTATGGCTACACCTTC
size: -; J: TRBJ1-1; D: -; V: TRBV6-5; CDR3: CASSYSGMNTEAFF; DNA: TGTGCCAGCAGTTATTCCGGGATGAACACTGAAGCTTTCTTT
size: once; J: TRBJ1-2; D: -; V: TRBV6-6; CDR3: CASTPTSGGGGYTF; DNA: TGTGCCAGCACCCCCACATCCGGCGGGGGAGGCTACACCTTC
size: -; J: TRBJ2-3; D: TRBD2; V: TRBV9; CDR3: CASSSDSGSVDTQYF; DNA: TGTGCCAGCAGTTCCGATAGCGGGAGCGTAGATACGCAGTATTTT
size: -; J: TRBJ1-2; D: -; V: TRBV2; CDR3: CARSQGNYGYTF; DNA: TGTGCCAGATCGCAGGGAAACTATGGCTACACCTTC
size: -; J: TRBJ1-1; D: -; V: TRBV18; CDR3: CASSPQDSFDAFF; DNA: TGTGCCAGCTCACCGCAGGACTCGTTTGACGCTTTCTTT
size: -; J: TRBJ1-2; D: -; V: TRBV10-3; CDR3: CATLRGNYYGYTF; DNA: TGTGCCACACTTAGGGGGAATTACTATGGCTACACCTTC
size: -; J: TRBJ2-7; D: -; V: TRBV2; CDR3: CASSEQGYEQYF; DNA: TGTGCCAGCAGTGAACAGGGCTACGAGCAGTACTTC
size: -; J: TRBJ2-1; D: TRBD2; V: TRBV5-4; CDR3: CASSLVTSGYNEQFF; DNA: TGTGCCAGCAGCTTGGTAACTAGCGGCTACAATGAGCAGTTCTTC
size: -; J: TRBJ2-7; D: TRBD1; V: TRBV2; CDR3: CASSLLGQGSYEQYF; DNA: TGTGCCAGCAGCCTGTTGGGACAGGGCTCCTACGAGCAGTACTTC
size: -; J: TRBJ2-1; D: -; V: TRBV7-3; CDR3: CASSPQAALYSYNEQFF; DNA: TGTGCCAGCAGCCCTCAGGCCGCCCTCTACTCCTACAATGAGCAGTTCTTC
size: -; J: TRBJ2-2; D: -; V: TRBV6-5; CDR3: CASSQDPGELFF; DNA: TGTGCCAGCAGTCAGGACCCCGGGGAGCTGTTTTTT
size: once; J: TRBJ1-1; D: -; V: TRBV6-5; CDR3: CASSYSKGGSNTEAFF; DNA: TGTGCCAGCAGTTACTCGAAAGGAGGGTCGAACACTGAAGCTTTCTTT
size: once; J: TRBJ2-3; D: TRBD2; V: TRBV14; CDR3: CASSLGTSGLGTETQYF; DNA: TGTGCCAGCAGCCTTGGGACTAGCGGGTTAGGCACAGAAACGCAGTATTTT
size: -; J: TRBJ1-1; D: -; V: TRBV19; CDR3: CASRLSGGMNTEAFF; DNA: TGTGCCAGTAGGCTGAGTGGGGGAATGAACACTGAAGCTTTCTTT
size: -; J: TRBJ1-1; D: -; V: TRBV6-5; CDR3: CASSYHKGGNTEAFF; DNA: TGTGCCAGCAGTTATCATAAGGGGGGGAACACTGAAGCTTTCTTT
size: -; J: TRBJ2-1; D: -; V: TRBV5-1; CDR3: CASRNGQNYNEQFF; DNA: TGCGCCAGCAGGAACGGACAGAACTACAATGAGCAGTTCTTC
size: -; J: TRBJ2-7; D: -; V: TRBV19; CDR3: CASSIARGYEQYF; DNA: TGTGCCAGTAGTATAGCCAGGGGCTACGAGCAGTACTTC
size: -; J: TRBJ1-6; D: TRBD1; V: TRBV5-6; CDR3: CASSLTTGPGGSPLHF; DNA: TGTGCCAGCAGCTTAACGACAGGGCCGGGAGGGTCACCCCTCCACTTT
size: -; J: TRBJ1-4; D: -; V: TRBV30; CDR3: CAQASEATNEKLFF; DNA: TGTGCCCAGGCCTCGGAAGCAACTAATGAAAAACTGTTTTTT
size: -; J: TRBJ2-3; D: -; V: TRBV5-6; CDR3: CASSLSGDMTDTQYF; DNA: TGTGCCAGCAGCTTGTCAGGGGACATGACAGATACGCAGTATTTT
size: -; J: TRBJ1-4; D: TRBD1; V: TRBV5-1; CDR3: CASSPRQGDEKLFF; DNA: TGCGCCAGCAGCCCCCGTCAGGGGGATGAAAAACTGTTTTTT
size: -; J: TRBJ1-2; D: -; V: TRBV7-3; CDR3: CASSPQEGYGYTF; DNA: TGTGCCAGCAGCCCCCAGGAAGGCTATGGCTACACCTTC
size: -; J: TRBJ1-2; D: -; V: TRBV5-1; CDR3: CASSFGRNEYGYTF; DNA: TGCGCCAGCAGCTTCGGACGGAACGAGTATGGCTACACCTTC
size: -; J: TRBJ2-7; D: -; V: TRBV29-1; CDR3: CSVEAGYYEQYF; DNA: TGCAGCGTTGAGGCCGGGTACTACGAGCAGTACTTC
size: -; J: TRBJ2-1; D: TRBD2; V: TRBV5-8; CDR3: CASSFTSGGSNNEQFF; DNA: TGTGCCAGCAGCTTCACTAGCGGGGGGTCCAACAATGAGCAGTTCTTC
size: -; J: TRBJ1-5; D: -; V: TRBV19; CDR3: CASSPRTFPNQPQHF; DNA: TGTGCCAGTAGTCCGAGGACATTCCCGAATCAGCCCCAGCATTTT
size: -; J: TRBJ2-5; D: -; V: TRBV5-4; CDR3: CASSRGYQETQYF; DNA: TGTGCCAGCAGTCGAGGGTACCAAGAGACCCAGTACTTC
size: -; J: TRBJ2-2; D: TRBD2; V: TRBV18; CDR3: CASSPPLAVLNTGELFF; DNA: TGTGCCAGCTCACCACCCCTAGCGGTCCTGAACACCGGGGAGCTGTTTTTT